What follows are 10 T cell receptor beta chains derived from one specimen sequenced in a study of T cell responses to AZD1222 COVID-19 vaccine. Measured with immunoSEQ multiplex PCR; TCRdb has only the in-frame clones, and not every one. The data contain some 110,000 clones, around 90% of them singletons. The material was peripheral blood, obtained on day 0 of AZD1222 vaccination. Receptors originate from an adult in good health.

The chain couples TRBV29-1 to TRBJ2-7, with D tentatively TRBD1 or TRBD2 (6 bases each). This CDR3 is built from 18 residues. Germline CDR1 is SQVTM and CDR2 is ANQGSEA. V shed 7 bases and J shed 6 bases, with 34 bases lying between them. CDR3: CSALSRVRGKSSVSEQYF. The CDR3 region has the DNA TGCAGCGCTCTAAGTAGAGTCAGGGGAAAGTCTAGCGTTTCCGAGCAGTACTTC.

V and J are TRBV7-9 and TRBJ2-3; D is possibly TRBD1 (6 bases). There are 16 residues in the CDR3. The V gene's germline CDR1 is SEHNR and CDR2 FQNEAQ (reference sequence). The germline V and J ends were trimmed by 5 bases and 2 bases, with 17 bases remaining between them. CDR3 nucleotides: TGTGCCAGCAGCCCCCCCAGGGGCGAGATCACAGATACGCAGTATTTT. This sequence encodes CASSPPRGEITDTQYF.

V is TRBV28 and J is TRBJ2-3, with TRBD2 matching 7 bases. CDR1 is MDHEN and CDR2 is SYDVKM in the germline V gene. This CDR3 comprises 16 residues. V trimming: 1 base; J trimming: 2 bases; junction bases outside the gene matches: 6. CDR3: CASSLSWGGTTDTQYF. CDR3 DNA sequence: TGTGCCAGCAGTTTATCATGGGGGGGGACCACAGATACGCAGTATTTT.

The chain uses TRBV28 and TRBJ1-4, with D possibly matching TRBD1 (6 bases). With 6 bases removed from V and 3 bases from J, the gap between germline ends came to 11 bases. Per the germline V gene, CDR1 is MDHEN and CDR2 is SYDVKM. This CDR3 has 14 amino acids. Written as DNA, the CDR3 is TGTGCCAGCAGGACCGGGACACCTAATGAAAAACTGTTTTTT. Translation gives CASRTGTPNEKLFF.

The V and J genes are TRBV9 and TRBJ2-2; D is uncertain. In germline, CDR1 is SGDLS, CDR2 YYNGEE. With 0 bases removed from V and 6 bases from J, the gap between germline ends came to 6 bases. The CDR3 totals 13 residues. The CDR3 region has the DNA TGTGCCAGCAGCGTAGAGTCATCCGGGGAGCTGTTTTTT. Its translation is CASSVESSGELFF.

The chain links TRBV5-4 to TRBJ1-1; 11 bases line up with TRBD1. The length of the CDR3 is 15 residues. V gave up 3 bases and J gave up 4 bases; unmatched junction bases: 5. The germline CDR1 and CDR2 sequences are SGHNT and YYREEE (reference sequence). The CDR3 reads CASSWDRGTTTEAFF. The CDR3 nucleotides read TGTGCCAGCAGCTGGGACAGGGGGACCACCACTGAAGCTTTCTTT.

The chain combines TRBV9 with TRBJ2-3; 9 nucleotides agree with TRBD1. Germline CDR1 and CDR2: SGDLS and YYNGEE. The CDR3 covers 20 residues. Trimming removed 4 bases from V and 0 bases from J; junction bases left unmatched: 18. The CDR3 sequence is CASSPGQGIVLPPSTDTQYF. CDR3 in DNA: TGTGCCAGCAGCCCAGGACAGGGGATAGTTTTGCCCCCGAGCACAGATACGCAGTATTTT. Complete variable domain (other parts from reference TRBV9 and TRBJ2-3): DSGVTQTPKHLITATGQRVTLRCSPRSGDLSVYWYQQSLDQGLQFLIQYYNGEERAKGNILERFSAQQFPDLHSELNLSSLELGDSALYFCASSPGQGIVLPPSTDTQYFGPGTRLTVL.

This chain connects TRBV18 to TRBJ2-7; a possible D gene is TRBD1 (5 bases). The germline V gene has CDR1 KGHSH and CDR2 LQKENI. The CDR3 spans 14 residues. Trimming shortened V by 4 bases and J by 5 bases, and 15 bases separated the two germline ends. The CDR3 nucleotides are TGTGCCAGCTCACTGCCAGGGAAGTCCCACGAGCAGTACTTC. Translating it yields CASSLPGKSHEQYF.

This clone occurred a few times. The V call is TRBV3-1 (or the pseudogene TRBV3-2), the J call TRBJ1-6; D not resolved. Germline V CDR1 and CDR2: LGHDT, YNNKEL (reference sequence). Trimming pared 1 base from V and 7 bases from J, leaving 8 bases between. The CDR3 sequence is 14 residues long. DNA for the CDR3: TGTGCCAGCAGCCAAGCGGGGTTAAATTCACCCCTCCACTTT. Protein product: CASSQAGLNSPLHF.

V gene TRBV11-3 combines with J gene TRBJ2-1; 10 bases align to TRBD2. V lost 3 bases and J lost 5; bases outside the gene matches: 10. This CDR3 is 17 amino acids long. Germline CDR1 SGHNT, CDR2 YENEEA. The CDR3 DNA follows: TGTGCCAGCAGCTTCCAGGTAAAAGCGGGAGGGAACAATGAGCAGTTCTTC. Protein: CASSFQVKAGGNNEQFF.